This is a list of T cell receptor beta chains from one sample in a study of vaccination and CD4 T cells after COVID-19. One entry per CDR3 protein, called by TCRdb with MiXCR from the PCR reads. The sample yields 9,500 to 13,000 distinct CDR3 sequences, about 41% seen once. These TCRs' antigens remain unknown. Sequenced here: CD4+ T cells from blood, cultured in vitro, sampled after SARS-CoV-2 vaccination. The receptors stem from a human donor who had recovered from COVID-19. Each CDR3 is given with its conserved first and last residue. Fields, in order: clone size, J gene, D gene, V gene, CDR3 DNA, CDR3 protein. D genes are given only for firm matches. Clone size is stated in some rows and not others, as once, few, many or a class when expanded.

clone size: -; J gene: TRBJ2-1; D gene: TRBD2; V gene: TRBV6-2/TRBV6-3; CDR3 DNA: TGTGCCAGCAGTTACACCCGGACTAGCGGGAGTCTCCGTGAGCAGTTCTTC; CDR3 protein: CASSYTRTSGSLREQFF
clone size: few; J gene: TRBJ1-1; D gene: -; V gene: TRBV15; CDR3 DNA: TGTGCCACCAGCAGAGGCCAGAACACTGAAGCTTTCTTT; CDR3 protein: CATSRGQNTEAFF
clone size: -; J gene: TRBJ1-5; D gene: -; V gene: TRBV2; CDR3 DNA: TGTGCCACAAAGGGATATAGCAATCAGCCCCAGCATTTT; CDR3 protein: CATKGYSNQPQHF
clone size: once; J gene: TRBJ1-4; D gene: -; V gene: TRBV20-1; CDR3 DNA: TGCAGTGCTAGAGCCACCGGTCGGCTTGAAAAACTGTTTTTT; CDR3 protein: CSARATGRLEKLFF
clone size: medium-sized; J gene: TRBJ2-3; D gene: TRBD2; V gene: TRBV5-4; CDR3 DNA: TGTGCCAGCAGCTTGTGGGAGGGAAACACAGATACGCAGTATTTT; CDR3 protein: CASSLWEGNTDTQYF
clone size: -; J gene: TRBJ1-5; D gene: TRBD1; V gene: TRBV2; CDR3 DNA: TGTGCCAACAGTGGACAGGGGAAGAATCAGCCCCAGCATTTT; CDR3 protein: CANSGQGKNQPQHF
clone size: -; J gene: TRBJ2-1; D gene: TRBD2; V gene: TRBV7-3; CDR3 DNA: TGTGCCAGCAGCGCCCGGACTAGCGGATACAATGAGCAGTTCTTC; CDR3 protein: CASSARTSGYNEQFF
clone size: -; J gene: TRBJ2-2; D gene: -; V gene: TRBV20-1; CDR3 DNA: TGCAGTAGAGAGCGGTTCCCCGGGGAGCTGTTTTTT; CDR3 protein: CSRERFPGELFF
clone size: few; J gene: TRBJ2-7; D gene: TRBD2; V gene: TRBV2; CDR3 DNA: TGTGCCAGCAGTGATATCTCTAGCGGGAGGGCTTCCGAGCAGTACTTC; CDR3 protein: CASSDISSGRASEQYF
clone size: -; J gene: TRBJ1-2; D gene: -; V gene: TRBV20-1; CDR3 DNA: TGCAGCCCTAAGCTCGGGGCAGCTAACTATGGCTACACCTTC; CDR3 protein: CSPKLGAANYGYTF
clone size: -; J gene: TRBJ2-1; D gene: -; V gene: TRBV11-2; CDR3 DNA: TGTGCCAGCAGCTTAGGTGTCTACAATGAGCAGTTCTTC; CDR3 protein: CASSLGVYNEQFF
clone size: -; J gene: TRBJ2-5; D gene: -; V gene: TRBV7-2; CDR3 DNA: TGTGCCAGCAGCTCCCAGTCTGGGATCCAAGAGACCCAGTACTTC; CDR3 protein: CASSSQSGIQETQYF
clone size: -; J gene: TRBJ1-6; D gene: -; V gene: TRBV7-8; CDR3 DNA: TGTGCCAGCAGCCCCCGACCCAATTCACCCCTCCACTTT; CDR3 protein: CASSPRPNSPLHF
clone size: medium-sized; J gene: TRBJ1-5; D gene: -; V gene: TRBV19; CDR3 DNA: TGTGCCAGTACCCCGGTCGAGGGGCGGACTCCCCAGCATTTT; CDR3 protein: CASTPVEGRTPQHF
clone size: -; J gene: TRBJ2-5; D gene: TRBD2; V gene: TRBV4-2; CDR3 DNA: TGTGCCAGCAGCCAAGATTCCCTAGCGGGAGGGCGGGTGGAGACCCAGTACTTC; CDR3 protein: CASSQDSLAGGRVETQYF
clone size: -; J gene: TRBJ2-1; D gene: TRBD2; V gene: TRBV11-3; CDR3 DNA: TGTGCCAGCAGCTTAGGGCGCGGACTAGGGTACAATGAGCAGTTCTTC; CDR3 protein: CASSLGRGLGYNEQFF
clone size: -; J gene: TRBJ1-1; D gene: -; V gene: TRBV6-4; CDR3 DNA: TGTGCCAGCAGGGCGCTCGACAGTCTTAGCACTGAAGCTTTCTTT; CDR3 protein: CASRALDSLSTEAFF
clone size: -; J gene: TRBJ2-3; D gene: TRBD2; V gene: TRBV10-2; CDR3 DNA: TGCGCCAGCAGGAATAGCGGGAGAGAATCAGATACGCAGTATTTT; CDR3 protein: CASRNSGRESDTQYF
clone size: -; J gene: TRBJ2-7; D gene: TRBD1; V gene: TRBV11-2; CDR3 DNA: TGTGCCAGCAGCACTCGACAGGGAACTCACTACGAGCAGTACTTC; CDR3 protein: CASSTRQGTHYEQYF
clone size: once; J gene: TRBJ2-3; D gene: -; V gene: TRBV6-1; CDR3 DNA: TGTGCCAGCAGTGCCCAGGCAGGCACAGATACGCAGTATTTT; CDR3 protein: CASSAQAGTDTQYF
clone size: -; J gene: TRBJ1-5; D gene: -; V gene: TRBV6-1; CDR3 DNA: TGTGCCAGCACGCGGGAACAGGGTGGTACGCCCCAGCATTTT; CDR3 protein: CASTREQGGTPQHF
clone size: few; J gene: TRBJ2-7; D gene: TRBD1; V gene: TRBV27; CDR3 DNA: TGTGCCAGCAGTTTTAGGACAGGGGGTTTAAGCCCCTACGAGCAGTACTTC; CDR3 protein: CASSFRTGGLSPYEQYF
clone size: -; J gene: TRBJ2-7; D gene: -; V gene: TRBV27; CDR3 DNA: TGTGCCAGCAGTCTCACGGGGCCCGGGTCCTACGAGCAGTACTTC; CDR3 protein: CASSLTGPGSYEQYF
clone size: few; J gene: TRBJ1-2; D gene: -; V gene: TRBV20-1; CDR3 DNA: TGCAGTGCTAGTAGCCGGGCTACTCCCATTGATGGCTACACCTTC; CDR3 protein: CSASSRATPIDGYTF
clone size: -; J gene: TRBJ1-6; D gene: -; V gene: TRBV28; CDR3 DNA: TGTGCCAGCGTCAAAAGGGGGGGGGAGTCACCCCTCCACTTT; CDR3 protein: CASVKRGGESPLHF
clone size: -; J gene: TRBJ1-1; D gene: -; V gene: TRBV12-3/TRBV12-4; CDR3 DNA: TGTGCCAGCAGCCAACAGGGGAACACTGAAGCTTTCTTT; CDR3 protein: CASSQQGNTEAFF
clone size: -; J gene: TRBJ2-3; D gene: -; V gene: TRBV12-3/TRBV12-4; CDR3 DNA: TGTGCCAGCAGGAAGTCTGGCGGGACCGCAGATACGCAGTATTTT; CDR3 protein: CASRKSGGTADTQYF
clone size: large; J gene: TRBJ2-3; D gene: -; V gene: TRBV20-1; CDR3 DNA: TGCAGTGCAAAAGGCCTCCTCCTGACAGATACGCAGTATTTT; CDR3 protein: CSAKGLLLTDTQYF
clone size: -; J gene: TRBJ2-1; D gene: TRBD2; V gene: TRBV7-2; CDR3 DNA: TGTGCCAGCAGCTTAGCTAGCGGGAGTGGCTACAATGAGCAGTTCTTC; CDR3 protein: CASSLASGSGYNEQFF
clone size: -; J gene: TRBJ1-5; D gene: TRBD1; V gene: TRBV30; CDR3 DNA: TGTGCCTGGAGCAGGGACAGCTCAAACAATCAGCCCCAGCATTTT; CDR3 protein: CAWSRDSSNNQPQHF
clone size: -; J gene: TRBJ2-7; D gene: -; V gene: TRBV6-2/TRBV6-3; CDR3 DNA: TGTGCCAGCAAGTCGGGCGGGATAGGGAACTACGAGCAGTACTTC; CDR3 protein: CASKSGGIGNYEQYF
clone size: few; J gene: TRBJ1-3; D gene: -; V gene: TRBV28; CDR3 DNA: TGTGCCAGCCGTCTGCCGGGGCAAAACACCATATATTTT; CDR3 protein: CASRLPGQNTIYF
clone size: -; J gene: TRBJ1-2; D gene: -; V gene: TRBV5-6; CDR3 DNA: TGTGCCAGCAGCCAGACAACAGGGATCGGCTACACCTTC; CDR3 protein: CASSQTTGIGYTF
clone size: once; J gene: TRBJ1-1; D gene: TRBD1; V gene: TRBV20-1; CDR3 DNA: TGCAGTGCTTGGCCTCAGGGGGGGCAAGCTTTCTTT; CDR3 protein: CSAWPQGGQAFF
clone size: -; J gene: TRBJ1-2; D gene: -; V gene: TRBV28; CDR3 DNA: TGTGCCAGCAGGGGAGACCGCGATAGCTACACCTTC; CDR3 protein: CASRGDRDSYTF
clone size: -; J gene: TRBJ1-2; D gene: -; V gene: TRBV6-1; CDR3 DNA: TGTGCCAGCAGTACCGTCGGGGGTTCTGATGGCTACACCTTC; CDR3 protein: CASSTVGGSDGYTF
clone size: -; J gene: TRBJ1-2; D gene: TRBD1; V gene: TRBV2; CDR3 DNA: TGTGCCAGCGTTGAAGGGGGCCTTGGGAACTATGGCTACACCTTC; CDR3 protein: CASVEGGLGNYGYTF
clone size: -; J gene: TRBJ1-2; D gene: TRBD1; V gene: TRBV12-3/TRBV12-4; CDR3 DNA: TGTGCCAGCAGATACGAGGGGGCAGGGTACTATGGCTACACCTTC; CDR3 protein: CASRYEGAGYYGYTF
clone size: few; J gene: TRBJ1-1; D gene: -; V gene: TRBV20-1; CDR3 DNA: TGCGGGGGGCCTCAGAACACTGAAGCTTTCTTT; CDR3 protein: CGGPQNTEAFF
clone size: few; J gene: TRBJ2-3; D gene: TRBD2; V gene: TRBV20-1; CDR3 DNA: TGCAGTGCTTATGGAATCGGGACTAGCGGGAGGGAAACTAGCACAGATACGCAGTATTTT; CDR3 protein: CSAYGIGTSGRETSTDTQYF
clone size: once; J gene: TRBJ1-1; D gene: -; V gene: TRBV30; CDR3 DNA: TGTGCCTGGAGTGTTTTGTCGGATCCCCTTGAAGCTTTCTTT; CDR3 protein: CAWSVLSDPLEAFF
clone size: -; J gene: TRBJ2-5; D gene: -; V gene: TRBV21-1; CDR3 DNA: TGTGCCAGCAGCTCCCATCCTAGCGGCCACCAAGAGACCCAGTACTTC; CDR3 protein: CASSSHPSGHQETQYF
clone size: -; J gene: TRBJ2-4; D gene: -; V gene: TRBV20-1; CDR3 DNA: TGCAGTGCTAGAGTGGGCCGGGGAGGCAAAAACATTCAGTACTTC; CDR3 protein: CSARVGRGGKNIQYF
clone size: -; J gene: TRBJ1-3; D gene: -; V gene: TRBV10-3; CDR3 DNA: TGTGCCATATGGGCTGGAAACACCATATATTTT; CDR3 protein: CAIWAGNTIYF
clone size: few; J gene: TRBJ2-3; D gene: TRBD2; V gene: TRBV20-1; CDR3 DNA: TGCAGTGCTAGCGGGAGGGCCGGGACAGATACGCAGTATTTT; CDR3 protein: CSASGRAGTDTQYF
clone size: -; J gene: TRBJ2-6; D gene: TRBD1; V gene: TRBV28; CDR3 DNA: TGTGCCAGCAGGTTACAGGGGGCTGGGGCCAACGTCCTGACTTTC; CDR3 protein: CASRLQGAGANVLTF
clone size: -; J gene: TRBJ2-6; D gene: -; V gene: TRBV27; CDR3 DNA: TGTGCCAGCAGTTTATCTCGTGGGGGGTTTGGGGCCAACGTCCTGACTTTC; CDR3 protein: CASSLSRGGFGANVLTF
clone size: few; J gene: TRBJ2-2; D gene: -; V gene: TRBV28; CDR3 DNA: TGTGCCAGCAAGCTAGACTACACGAACACCGGGGAGCTGTTTTTT; CDR3 protein: CASKLDYTNTGELFF
clone size: -; J gene: TRBJ1-5; D gene: -; V gene: TRBV28; CDR3 DNA: TGTGCCAGCTTAGACCACAATCAGCCCCAGCATTTT; CDR3 protein: CASLDHNQPQHF
clone size: -; J gene: TRBJ1-5; D gene: -; V gene: TRBV12-3/TRBV12-4; CDR3 DNA: TGTGCCAGCAGTACAGGACCAGGAGGAGCCCAGCATTTT; CDR3 protein: CASSTGPGGAQHF
clone size: -; J gene: TRBJ1-1; D gene: -; V gene: TRBV4-2; CDR3 DNA: TGTGCCAGCAGCCAAGAATCCCCGGATAGGGGGAACACTGAAGCTTTCTTT; CDR3 protein: CASSQESPDRGNTEAFF
clone size: -; J gene: TRBJ1-1; D gene: -; V gene: TRBV28; CDR3 DNA: TGTGCCAGCAGTTTTGAGACAGAAGCTTTCTTT; CDR3 protein: CASSFETEAFF
clone size: -; J gene: TRBJ1-2; D gene: -; V gene: TRBV7-2; CDR3 DNA: TGTGCCAGCAGCTTAGCAGTGGCAGACTATGGCTACACCTTC; CDR3 protein: CASSLAVADYGYTF
clone size: -; J gene: TRBJ2-5; D gene: -; V gene: TRBV11-2; CDR3 DNA: TGTGCCAGCAGCCACAGACAGAGCGCCTCCTTAGAGACCCAGTACTTC; CDR3 protein: CASSHRQSASLETQYF